Sequencing of this T cell receptor (beta chain) was carried out in a study of radiotherapy plus CTLA-4 blockade in lung cancer (dated by TCRdb to 2017 to 2018). Describing the broader study: Among enrolled patients, approximately 18% had an objective response and about 30% reached disease control.

The study tested focal radiation therapy combined with CTLA-4 blockade (ipilimumab) in patients with chemo-refractory metastatic non-small-cell lung cancer. General findings and caveats noted by the study authors: TCR clones derived from tumors expanded in peripheral blood after treatment with radiotherapy and ipilimumab. Increased serum interferon-beta after radiation, together with early dynamic changes in blood T cell clones, were reported to be the strongest predictors of response.

The library was built by means of the immunoSEQ multiplex PCR assay. Not all clones reach the TCRdb copy of this immuneACCESS table, which keeps in-frame sequences only. Checked studies attribute under half of the gap to unresolved V genes and leave the rest unexplained. The sample includes under 55,000 clones, with more than 65% observed a single time. The ten largest make up 3.2% of the sample. In regard to this clone: The specificity of this receptor is unknown. Per-nucleotide qualities are absent, and no much larger clonotype sits a single base away.

V and J lose 8 bases and 8 bases, and a span of 10 bases separates them. From a lookup of the germline V gene, CDR1 and CDR2 are SNHLY and FYNNEI. Measured from the cysteine to the phenylalanine, the CDR3 is 12 residues long. The kept DNA is CDR3 alone, 36 bases in frame from the first base. This receptor was obtained from a human donor with non-small cell lung cancer who had a partial response to radiotherapy plus ipilimumab. The chain couples TRBV2 to TRBJ1-6, and possibly TRBD1, on 6 matching bases. The sample here was peripheral blood, taken from a patient treated with radiotherapy plus ipilimumab. The CDR3 region has the sequence CASGTQDSPLHF. The nucleotide sequence reads as follows: TGTGCCAGCGGGACACAAGATTCACCCCTCCACTTT.